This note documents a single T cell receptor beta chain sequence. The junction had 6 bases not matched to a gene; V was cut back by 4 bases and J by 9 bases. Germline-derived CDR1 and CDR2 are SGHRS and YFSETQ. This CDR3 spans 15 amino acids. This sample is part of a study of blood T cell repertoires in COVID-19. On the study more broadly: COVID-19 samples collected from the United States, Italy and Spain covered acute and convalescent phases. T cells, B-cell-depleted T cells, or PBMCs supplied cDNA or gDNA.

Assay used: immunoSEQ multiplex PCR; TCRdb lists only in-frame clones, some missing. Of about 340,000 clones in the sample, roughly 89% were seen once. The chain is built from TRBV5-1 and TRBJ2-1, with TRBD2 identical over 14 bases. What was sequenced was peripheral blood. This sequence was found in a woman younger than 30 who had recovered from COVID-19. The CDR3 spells CASSPGLAGASEQFF. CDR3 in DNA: TGCGCCAGCAGCCCGGGACTAGCGGGAGCGAGTGAGCAGTTCTTC.